This T cell receptor beta chain was obtained from a study of cytomegalovirus exposure and HLA in healthy donors. Findings and caveats of the study: Previous analysis showed most TCR beta V segments were productive about 87% or about 30% of the time.

As for this clone: The antigen is unknown. One end of the junction varies from germline; a read error may be responsible.

PCR involved 60 Vbeta and 13 Jbeta primers. TCRdb's copy holds only in-frame clones and misses some; the assay was immunoSEQ multiplex PCR. The table includes roughly 120,000 clones, 73% detected once. Germline CDR1 and CDR2: SGHDT and YYEEEE. The CDR3 contains 17 residues. This chain links TRBV5-6 with TRBJ1-5, with 10 nucleotides matching TRBD1. This receptor was identified in a middle-aged woman in good health and CMV-seropositive. Material: PBMCs. CDR3 nucleotide sequence: TGTGCCAGCAGCTCTAGGACAGGGGGTCTCAGCAATCAGCCCCGGCATTTT. Protein product: CASSSRTGGLSNQPRHF.